This T cell receptor beta chain was profiled in a study of spatial heterogeneity in lung cancer. Study-level background: Sequencing consistently turned up more beta-chain sequences than alpha-chain sequences. The library had UMIs, and each TCR and UMI pair averaged more than ten raw reads.

The CDR3 loop spans 16 amino acids. Per the germline V gene, CDR1 is KGHSH and CDR2 is LQKENI. The germline V and J ends were trimmed by 5 bases and 4 bases, with 17 bases remaining between them. Time point defined: blood at routine non-recurrence follow-up after resection. Whole RNA from tumor, nontumor lung or frozen PBMC was sequenced unsorted. TCR cDNA molecules were tagged individually, and each one carried a unique molecular identifier. TCRdb recomputed calls from the 5' RACE reads with MiXCR, one row per CDR3 protein. Of fewer than 55,000 distinct CDR3 sequences listed, roughly 8.1% are singletons. This clonotype has a count of ten or more.

The receptor was derived from a female donor with early-stage non-small cell lung cancer. This chain uses TRBV18 with TRBJ2-2; D ambiguous. Source: PBMCs, taken at follow-up. The chain's CDR3 is CASSFSWNSGTGELFF. CDR3 DNA sequence: TGTGCCAGCTCATTTAGTTGGAACTCGGGCACCGGGGAGCTGTTTTTT.